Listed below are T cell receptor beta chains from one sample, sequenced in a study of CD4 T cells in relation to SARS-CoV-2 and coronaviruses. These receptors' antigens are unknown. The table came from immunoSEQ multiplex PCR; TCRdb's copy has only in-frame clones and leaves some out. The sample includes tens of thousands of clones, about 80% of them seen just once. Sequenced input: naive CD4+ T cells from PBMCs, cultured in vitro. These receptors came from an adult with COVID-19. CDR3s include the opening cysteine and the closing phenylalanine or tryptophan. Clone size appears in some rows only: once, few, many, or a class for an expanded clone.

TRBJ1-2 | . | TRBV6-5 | CASSRDRNYGYTF
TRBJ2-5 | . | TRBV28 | CASSSTRLAGFQETQYF
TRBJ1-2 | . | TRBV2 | CASRGDGKPYGYTF
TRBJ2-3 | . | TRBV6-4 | CASSDFPSEGPDTQYF
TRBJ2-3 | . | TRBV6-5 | CASTNGDRVTDTQYF
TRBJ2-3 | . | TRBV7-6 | CASSLALAGSTDTQYF
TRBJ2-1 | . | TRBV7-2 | CASSPGTKYEQFF
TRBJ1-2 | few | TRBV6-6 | CASTGGGGYTF
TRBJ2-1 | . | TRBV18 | CASSPIGLNEQFF
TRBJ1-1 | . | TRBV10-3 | CAIRQGTEAFF
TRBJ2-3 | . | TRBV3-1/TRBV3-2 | CASSQDALAGHTDTQYF
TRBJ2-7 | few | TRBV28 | CASSLAGTVSYEQYF
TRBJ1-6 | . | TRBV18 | CASQVDRGNNSPLHF
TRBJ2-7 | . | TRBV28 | CASSLAPGQGIYEQYF
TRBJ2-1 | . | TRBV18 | CASSAALGTGGNNEQFF
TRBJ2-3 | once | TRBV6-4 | CASSRTSTDTQYF
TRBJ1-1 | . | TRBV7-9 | CASSPTGPDTEAFF
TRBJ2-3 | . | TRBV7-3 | CASSLGTDTQYF
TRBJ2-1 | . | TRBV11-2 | CASSPNSGSYNEQFF
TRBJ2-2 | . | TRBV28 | CASIANTGELFF
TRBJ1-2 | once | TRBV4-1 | CASSPGQGGYGYTF
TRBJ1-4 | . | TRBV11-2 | CASSLGFLDRGGEKLFF
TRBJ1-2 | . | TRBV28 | CASSDNYGYTF
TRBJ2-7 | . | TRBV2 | CASSPQGGAYEQYF
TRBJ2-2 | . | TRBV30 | CAWNRGLSTGELFF
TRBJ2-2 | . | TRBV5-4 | CASSRIRGLSGELFF
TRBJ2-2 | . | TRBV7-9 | CASSLGLAANTGELFF
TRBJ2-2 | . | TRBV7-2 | CASSPDTAGELFF
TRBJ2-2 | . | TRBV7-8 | CASSLGGRALTGELFF
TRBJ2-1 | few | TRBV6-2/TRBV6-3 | CASSYSGGGPYEQFF
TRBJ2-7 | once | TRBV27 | CASSSPGPFSYEQYF
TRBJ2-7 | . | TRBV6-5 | CASSWTGLYEQYF
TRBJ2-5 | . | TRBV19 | CASSRPGRETRGTQYF
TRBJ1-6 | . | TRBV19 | CASSTPQLDSPLHF
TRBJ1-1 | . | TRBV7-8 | CASSFTRGTEAFF
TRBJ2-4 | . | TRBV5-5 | CASSDSPGQGIIQYF
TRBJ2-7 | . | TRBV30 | CAWSRGGEQYF
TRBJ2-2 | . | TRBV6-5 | CASSYRGRAFGGELFF
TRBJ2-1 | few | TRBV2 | CASSDRLGEQFF
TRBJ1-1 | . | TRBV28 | CASTSGGEGRTEAFF
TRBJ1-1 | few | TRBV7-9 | CASRPRTGGPEAFF
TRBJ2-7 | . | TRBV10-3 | CAISEFVAGEQYF
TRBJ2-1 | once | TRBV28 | CAIDVGVHEQFF
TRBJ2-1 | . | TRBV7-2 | CASSRDSNSYNEQFF
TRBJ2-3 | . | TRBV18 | CASSHPGRTDTQYF
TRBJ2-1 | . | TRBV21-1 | CASSKVRDRDGHEQFF
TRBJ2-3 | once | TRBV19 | CASSIPGTSGRYTQYF
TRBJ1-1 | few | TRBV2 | CASTTQGGSTEAFF
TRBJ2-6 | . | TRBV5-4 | CASRTGGASGANVLTF
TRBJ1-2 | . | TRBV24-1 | CATSDVSYSYTF